The 2 T cell receptor beta chains listed next were all sequenced from one sample in a study of blood T cells in healthy people across ages. Sample-barcoded 5' priming and a J-beta primer mix drove a second PCR of about 6 to 11 cycles. TCRdb called the 5' RACE reads again in MiXCR, with one record for every CDR3 protein. The sample yields more than 900,000 distinct CDR3 sequences, roughly 28% seen once. These same records also appear under a second study, on T cells of mothers and their children.

Sequenced material: blood. Receptor source: a woman aged 40 to 50 in good health.

About this clonotype itself: With a much larger clone just one base away, this may be a read error. The chain employs TRBV6-1 and TRBJ2-6; tentative D call: TRBD1 (6 bases). The germline CDR1 and CDR2 sequences are MNHNS and SASEGT. The CDR3 loop spans 17 amino acids. Trimming removed 7 bases from V and 8 bases from J, with 24 bases in between. The CDR3, as DNA: TGTGCCAGCAAAGACCGTTTGGGGGCGGAAGGGACCAACGTCCTGACTTTC. It codes for CASKDRLGAEGTNVLTF.

This clonotype was detected ten times or more. The V call is TRBV12-3 or TRBV12-4, the J call TRBJ2-5, with 13 bases matching TRBD2. There are 16 residues in the CDR3. After removal of 4 bases from V and 2 bases from J, the junction contained 4 bases not matched to a gene. CDR3 loop: CASSSGTSGVQETQYF. DNA of the CDR3: TGTGCCAGCAGTTCCGGGACTAGCGGGGTTCAAGAGACCCAGTACTTC.